This passage covers 15 T cell receptor beta chains from one sample sequenced in a study of T cell responses to AZD1222 COVID-19 vaccine. This table comes from immunoSEQ multiplex PCR, and its TCRdb copy is limited to in-frame clones, with some not included. The sample has some 170,000 clones; more than 90% are singletons. Here the sequenced sample was peripheral blood, taken on day 0 of AZD1222 vaccination. The origin of the receptors is an adult in good health.

V is TRBV27 and J is TRBJ1-1, with 9 positions matching TRBD1. The CDR3 extends over 17 amino acids. The V gene's germline CDR1 is MNHEY and CDR2 SMNVEV (reference sequence). V lost 3 bases to trimming and J lost 4 bases; unmatched junction nucleotides: 12. The CDR3 bases are TGTGCCAGCAGTTTCCGCTCCGGGACAGGGATCGGCACTGAAGCTTTCTTT. Its translation is CASSFRSGTGIGTEAFF.

This rearrangement joins TRBV19 to TRBJ1-5; D uncertain. Germline CDR1 reads LNHDA; CDR2 reads SQIVND (reference sequence). Trimming stripped 1 base from V and 0 bases from J, with 7 bases between. The CDR3 covers 15 residues. This CDR3 reads CASSIAAYSNQPQHF. The CDR3 DNA follows: TGTGCCAGTAGTATAGCGGCCTATAGCAATCAGCCCCAGCATTTT. Full variable domain (remainder filled in from reference TRBV19 and TRBJ1-5): DGGITQSPKYLFRKEGQNVTLSCEQNLNHDAMYWYRQDPGQGLRLIYYSQIVNDFQKGDIAEGYSVSREKKESFPLTVTSAQKNPTAFYLCASSIAAYSNQPQHFGDGTRLSIL.

The chain couples TRBV27 to TRBJ1-5; possibly TRBD1 for D (5 bases). The germline gives CDR1 MNHEY, CDR2 SMNVEV (reference sequence). Between the trimmed V and J ends, which lost 4 bases and 2 bases, there was a span of 9 bases. The length of the CDR3 is 14 residues. The CDR3 loop reads CASSYGGGNQPQHF. CDR3 in DNA: TGTGCCAGCAGTTATGGGGGGGGCAATCAGCCCCAGCATTTT.

The chain combines TRBV29-1 with TRBJ2-5; 9 positions match TRBD1. The ends lost 7 bases at V and 2 bases at J; junction bases unmatched: 8. The length of the CDR3 is 14 residues. Per the germline V gene, CDR1 is SQVTM and CDR2 is ANQGSEA. This chain's CDR3 is CSAQTGTGQETQYF. For the CDR3, the DNA is TGCAGCGCCCAGACCGGGACAGGGCAAGAGACCCAGTACTTC.

The CDR3 loop is CASSISGYPDTQYF. The CDR3, as DNA: TGTGCCAGTAGTATTTCCGGATATCCTGATACGCAGTATTTT. The chain joins TRBV19 to TRBJ2-3; D remains ambiguous. The germline V gene encodes CDR1 LNHDA and CDR2 SQIVND (reference sequence). This CDR3 is 14 amino acids long. The V and J ends lost 3 bases and 6 bases respectively, with 13 bases between them.

V usage is TRBV5-8 and J usage is TRBJ1-1, with unresolved D. Germline-derived CDR1 and CDR2 are SGHTS and YDEGEE. The CDR3 loop spans 13 amino acids. Trimming removed 1 base from V and 1 base from J, with 5 bases in between. The CDR3 is CASSLFKNTEAFF. The CDR3 nucleotides are TGTGCCAGCAGCTTGTTTAAGAACACTGAAGCTTTCTTT.

In this sample, this clone turned up once. The J gene is TRBJ2-1, the V gene TRBV6-5, with unresolved D. Germline CDR1 reads MNHEY; CDR2 reads SVGAGI. Trimming cost V 7 bases and J 4 bases, with 14 bases left between them. This CDR3 has 14 residues. This CDR3 reads CASNYSGAYNEQFF. DNA for the CDR3: TGTGCCAGCAATTATTCCGGTGCGTACAATGAGCAGTTCTTC.

The chain uses TRBV6-5 and TRBJ1-1, with 10 bases aligning to TRBD1. Trimming at V came to 8 bases and at J to 5 bases, leaving 8 bases not matched to a gene. Germline V gene lookup returns CDR1 MNHEY and CDR2 SVGAGI. This CDR3 is 14 amino acids long. CDR3 coding DNA: TGTGCCAGCCAACGGGACAGGGGAGGTACTGAAGCTTTCTTT. It codes for CASQRDRGGTEAFF.

V usage is TRBV2 and J usage is TRBJ1-2; possibly TRBD1 for D (6 bases). The length of the CDR3 is 13 residues. The V end was cut by 8 bases, the J end by 6 bases, with 16 bases between. Germline V gene lookup returns CDR1 SNHLY and CDR2 FYNNEI. The CDR3, as DNA: TGTGCCAGCTCATCTAACAGGGAGGATGGCTACACCTTC. It yields the protein CASSSNREDGYTF.

The chain couples TRBV7-9 to TRBJ1-1; weak D call: TRBD1 (6 bases). The CDR3 length is 15 residues. Trimming took off 6 bases at V and 2 bases at J, with 16 bases between the two ends. Per the germline V gene, CDR1 is SEHNR and CDR2 is FQNEAQ (reference sequence). The CDR3 protein is CASREVTGINTEAFF. Here the CDR3 DNA reads TGTGCCAGCAGAGAGGTGACAGGTATTAACACTGAAGCTTTCTTT. The full variable domain, completed using reference TRBV7-9 and TRBJ1-1, is DTGVSQNPRHKITKRGQNVTFRCDPISEHNRLYWYRQTLGQGPEFLTYFQNEAQLEKSRLLSDRFSAERPKGSFSTLEIQRTEQGDSAMYLCASREVTGINTEAFFGQGTRLTVV.

This rearrangement joins TRBV5-1 to TRBJ1-1, with TRBD1 identical over 8 bases. The junction had 7 bases not matched to a gene; V was cut back by 0 bases and J by 9 bases. Per germline, CDR1 SGHRS and CDR2 YFSETQ. CDR3 length: 14 amino acids. The CDR3 region has the DNA TGCGCCAGCAGCTTGGGACAGGGGAGGGGAAAAGCTTTCTTT. It is translated as CASSLGQGRGKAFF. Based on the CDR3 plus reference TRBV5-1 and TRBJ1-1, the full variable domain is KAGVTQTPRYLIKTRGQQVTLSCSPISGHRSVSWYQQTPGQGLQFLFEYFSETQRNKGNFPGRFSGRQFSNSRSEMNVSTLELGDSALYLCASSLGQGRGKAFFGQGTRLTVV.

The chain joins TRBV18 to TRBJ1-1, with D possibly being TRBD1 (6 bases). The germline CDR1 and CDR2 sequences are KGHSH and LQKENI. Trimming removed 0 bases at V and 1 base at J, with 12 bases between. The length of the CDR3 is 16 residues. The CDR3 coding sequence is TGTGCCAGCTCACCACCGGTAGGGGGAGGGAACACTGAAGCTTTCTTT. Amino acids: CASSPPVGGGNTEAFF.

The chain recombines TRBV7-2 with TRBJ1-5, with D perhaps TRBD1 (5 bases). Germline V gives CDR1 SGHTA, CDR2 FQGNSA. Trimming stripped 1 base from V and 4 bases from J, with 14 bases between. The length of the CDR3 is 16 residues. For the CDR3, the DNA is TGTGCCAGCAGCTTAGAAGTGCAGGGTGGTAATCAGCCCCAGCATTTT. It encodes CASSLEVQGGNQPQHF.

The chain carries TRBV19 and TRBJ1-3; 10 positions agree with TRBD1. The CDR3 runs to 15 residues. V shed 6 bases and J 3 bases; nucleotides not matched to a gene: 5. The germline V gene encodes CDR1 LNHDA and CDR2 SQIVND (reference sequence). CDR3 DNA sequence: TGTGCCAGTAGGTGGGACAGGGGAAGTGGAAACACCATATATTTT. It encodes CASRWDRGSGNTIYF. Full variable domain (remainder filled in from reference TRBV19 and TRBJ1-3): DGGITQSPKYLFRKEGQNVTLSCEQNLNHDAMYWYRQDPGQGLRLIYYSQIVNDFQKGDIAEGYSVSREKKESFPLTVTSAQKNPTAFYLCASRWDRGSGNTIYFGEGSWLTVV.

J is TRBJ2-1 and V is TRBV18; D uncertain. Per germline, CDR1 KGHSH and CDR2 LQKENI. Trimming took 4 bases from V and 6 from J, leaving 10 bases between them. The length of the CDR3 is 13 residues. This CDR3 reads CASSLGSRNEQFF. The CDR3 region has the DNA TGTGCCAGCTCACTAGGTTCGCGCAATGAGCAGTTCTTC. Full variable domain (rest looked up from reference TRBV18 and TRBJ2-1): NAGVMQNPRHLVRRRGQEARLRCSPMKGHSHVYWYRQLPEEGLKFMVYLQKENIIDESGMPKERFSAEFPKEGPSILRIQQVVRGDSAAYFCASSLGSRNEQFFGPGTRLTVL.